The 14 T cell receptor beta chains given below trace back to one sample, sequenced in a study of cytomegalovirus exposure and HLA in healthy donors. Primers: 60 Vbeta forward and 13 Jbeta reverse. Method: immunoSEQ multiplex PCR; TCRdb's copy keeps in-frame clones and lacks some. This table has under 150,000 clones, roughly 79% appearing once. The sample comprised PBMCs. These receptor sequences come from a woman aged 35 to 49 in good health and CMV-seronegative.

This chain connects TRBV5-4 to TRBJ1-5; TRBD1 aligns across 8 bases. The CDR3 is 19 residues long. The J segment lost 1 base and the V segment lost 2 bases, leaving 14 bases of the junction unmatched. CDR1 SGHNT and CDR2 YYREEE come from the germline V gene (reference sequence). The CDR3 DNA reads TGTGCCAGCAGCTTTGACACCGAATTGCGGACAGGGAGCAATCAGCCCCAGCATTTT. It specifies CASSFDTELRTGSNQPQHF.

V and J are TRBV6-1 and TRBJ1-2; D is ambiguous. Trimming shortened V by 10 bases and J by 6 bases, and 21 bases separated the two germline ends. Germline values: CDR1 MNHNS, CDR2 SASEGT. This CDR3 spans 14 amino acids. CDR3 in DNA: TGTGCCATCCGCTCCGCGGGCGCGAGCCATGGCTACACCTTC. It specifies CAIRSAGASHGYTF.

This chain connects TRBV2 to TRBJ2-6; D is undetermined. The V gene lost 1 base and the J gene lost 3 bases, with 4 bases spanning the gap. The CDR3 length is 14 residues. From germline, CDR1 is SNHLY and CDR2 FYNNEI. CDR3 protein: CASSEGVGANVLTF. Here the CDR3 DNA reads TGTGCCAGCAGTGAAGGAGTTGGGGCCAACGTCCTGACTTTC.

The chain couples TRBV19 to TRBJ2-1; perhaps TRBD2 as D (6 bases). The CDR3 spans 13 residues. CDR1 is LNHDA and CDR2 is SQIVND in the germline V gene (reference sequence). V was cut by 2 bases and J by 7 bases, with 9 bases left in between. The CDR3, as DNA: TGTGCCAGTAGTATATCACTAGCAAATGAGCAGTTCTTC. Translation gives CASSISLANEQFF. The whole variable domain, filled in from reference TRBV19 and TRBJ2-1, reads DGGITQSPKYLFRKEGQNVTLSCEQNLNHDAMYWYRQDPGQGLRLIYYSQIVNDFQKGDIAEGYSVSREKKESFPLTVTSAQKNPTAFYLCASSISLANEQFFGPGTRLTVL.

The chain employs TRBV15 and TRBJ2-1; tentatively, D is TRBD2 (6 bases). This CDR3 is 14 amino acids long. CDR1 is LNHNV, CDR2 YYDKDF, per germline (reference sequence). Trimming removed 0 bases from V and 9 bases from J, with 12 bases in between. The CDR3 DNA follows: TGTGCCACCAGCAGAGATGGCGGGGAGACTGAGCAGTTCTTC. Encoded protein: CATSRDGGETEQFF.

The J gene is TRBJ2-1, the V gene TRBV29-1; the match to TRBD2 covers 12 bases. Per germline, CDR1 SQVTM and CDR2 ANQGSEA. With V trimmed by 4 bases and J by 9 bases, 7 bases remained unmatched. The CDR3 has 14 amino acids. CDR3 coding DNA: TGCAGCGTTGCCCCTAGCGGGAGGGGAGGTGAGCAGTTCTTC. This encodes CSVAPSGRGGEQFF.

The genes are TRBV6-1 and TRBJ2-2; 9 nucleotides agree with TRBD2. The CDR3 consists of 18 residues. The junction had 14 bases not matched to a gene; V was cut back by 4 bases and J by 5 bases. Germline V CDR1 and CDR2: MNHNS, SASEGT. In DNA form, the CDR3 reads TGTGCCAGCAGTGCCGTTTTGCGGGGGGGCCAAAATACCGGGGAGCTGTTTTTT. It encodes CASSAVLRGGQNTGELFF.

The J gene is TRBJ1-5, the V gene TRBV28, with no clear D. Trimming cost V 5 bases and J 0 bases, with 20 bases left between them. Germline loops: CDR1 MDHEN, CDR2 SYDVKM. The CDR3 is 18 residues long. The CDR3 is CASSTLTDSFYSNQPQHF. The CDR3 DNA reads as TGTGCCAGCAGTACCTTAACGGACTCGTTCTATAGCAATCAGCCCCAGCATTTT.

The chain carries TRBV28 and TRBJ1-1, with D possibly being TRBD1 (6 bases). CDR3 length: 18 amino acids. V was clipped by 0 bases and J by 6 bases, with 23 bases between them. The germline V gene encodes CDR1 MDHEN and CDR2 SYDVKM. CDR3 in amino acids: CASSLWAGVDRLLPEAFF. The CDR3 coding sequence is TGTGCCAGCAGTTTATGGGCCGGCGTAGACAGGCTCTTGCCTGAAGCTTTCTTT.

The chain is built from TRBV28 and TRBJ1-2; TRBD1 matches at 11 bases. CDR1 is MDHEN and CDR2 is SYDVKM in the germline V gene. Trimming at V came to 3 bases and at J to 5 bases, leaving 5 bases not matched to a gene. The CDR3 sequence is 15 residues long. CDR3 in DNA: TGTGCCAGCAGTTTCGGGACAGGGGGTGGGTATGGCTACACCTTC. This gives the protein CASSFGTGGGYGYTF.

The genes are TRBV27 and TRBJ1-2; a weak D match, TRBD1 (5 bases). The V gene's germline CDR1 is MNHEY and CDR2 SMNVEV (reference sequence). This CDR3 is built from 15 residues. V was cut by 5 bases and J by 2 bases, with 15 bases left in between. The CDR3 here is CASSPSLGANYGYTF. CDR3 nucleotides: TGTGCCAGCAGTCCCAGTTTAGGGGCCAACTATGGCTACACCTTC.

Here the CDR3 DNA reads TGTGCCAGCAGCCCTGATGCAGGGGGCGGGTATGGCTACACCTTC. Its protein product is CASSPDAGGGYGYTF. This chain uses TRBV7-9 with TRBJ1-2, with 8 bases aligning to TRBD1. Germline V gives CDR1 SEHNR, CDR2 FQNEAQ (reference sequence). This CDR3 has 15 amino acids. The ends lost 5 bases at V and 5 bases at J; junction bases unmatched: 10.

The rearrangement uses TRBV5-1 and TRBJ2-2; 10 bases agree with TRBD1. V was pared by 3 bases and J by 0 bases, with 2 bases of the junction left unmatched. The CDR3 is 16 residues long. Germline CDR1 SGHRS, CDR2 YFSETQ. The CDR3 protein is CASSSGQGANTGELFF. CDR3 coding DNA: TGCGCCAGCAGCTCAGGACAGGGGGCGAACACCGGGGAGCTGTTTTTT.

The chain joins TRBV18 to TRBJ1-5; D may be TRBD1 (5 bases). The CDR3 has 16 residues. Germline-derived CDR1 and CDR2 are KGHSH and LQKENI. V was pared by 2 bases and J by 3 bases, with 14 bases between. The CDR3 bases are TGTGCCAGCTCACCAGGGGTAGGAGGGGTCAATCAGCCCCAGCATTTT. This encodes CASSPGVGGVNQPQHF.